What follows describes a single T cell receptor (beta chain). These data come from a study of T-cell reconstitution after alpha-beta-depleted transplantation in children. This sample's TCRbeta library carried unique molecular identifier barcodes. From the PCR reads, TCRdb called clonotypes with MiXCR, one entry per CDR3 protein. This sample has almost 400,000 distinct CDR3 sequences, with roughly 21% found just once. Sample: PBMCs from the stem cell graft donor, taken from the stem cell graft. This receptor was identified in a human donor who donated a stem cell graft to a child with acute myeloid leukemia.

CDR3: CASSPHSGNVYNEQFF. CDR3 bases: TGTGCCAGCAGCCCACATAGCGGGAACGTTTACAATGAGCAGTTCTTC. The chain is built from TRBV12-3 or TRBV12-4 and TRBJ2-1; 8 bases are shared with TRBD2. The CDR3 consists of 16 residues. V shed 6 bases, J shed 4 bases, and the junction held 11 bases outside the gene matches.